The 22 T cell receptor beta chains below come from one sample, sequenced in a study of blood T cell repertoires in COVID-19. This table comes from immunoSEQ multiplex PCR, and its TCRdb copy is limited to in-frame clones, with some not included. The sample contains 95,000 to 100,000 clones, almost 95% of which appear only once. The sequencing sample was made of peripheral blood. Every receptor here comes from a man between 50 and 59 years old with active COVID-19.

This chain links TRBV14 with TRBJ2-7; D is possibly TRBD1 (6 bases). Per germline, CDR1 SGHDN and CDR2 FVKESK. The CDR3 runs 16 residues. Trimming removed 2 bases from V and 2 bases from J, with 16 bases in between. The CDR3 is CASSQTPTGTPYEQYF. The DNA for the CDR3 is TGTGCCAGCAGCCAAACTCCTACAGGGACCCCCTACGAGCAGTACTTC. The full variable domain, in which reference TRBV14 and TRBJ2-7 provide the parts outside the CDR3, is EAGVTQFPSHSVIEKGQTVTLRCDPISGHDNLYWYRRVMGKEIKFLLHFVKESKQDESGMPNNRFLAERTGGTYSTLKVQPAELEDSGVYFCASSQTPTGTPYEQYFGPGTRLTVT.

The CDR3 bases are TGTGCTAGTGGTTTGGTACTAGGAAACTTAAAGAGCACAGATACGCAGTATTTT. The encoded protein is CASGLVLGNLKSTDTQYF. The chain joins TRBV12-5 to TRBJ2-3; TRBD2 is a possible D gene (5 bases). V was trimmed by 0 bases and J by 0 bases, leaving 16 bases between them. CDR3 length equals 18 residues. Looked up from germline, CDR1 is LGHNT and CDR2 is FRNRAP. The full variable domain, rest sourced from reference TRBV12-5 and TRBJ2-3, is DARVTQTPRHKVTEMGQEVTMRCQPILGHNTVFWYRQTMMQGLELLAYFRNRAPLDDSGMPKDRFSAEMPDATLATLKIQPSEPRDSAVYFCASGLVLGNLKSTDTQYFGPGTRLTVL.

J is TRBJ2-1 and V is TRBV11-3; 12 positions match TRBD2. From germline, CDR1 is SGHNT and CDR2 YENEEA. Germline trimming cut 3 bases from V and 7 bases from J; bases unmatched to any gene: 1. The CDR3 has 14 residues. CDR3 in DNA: TGTGCCAGCAGCTTCACTAGCGGGAGGAATGAGCAGTTCTTC. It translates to CASSFTSGRNEQFF.

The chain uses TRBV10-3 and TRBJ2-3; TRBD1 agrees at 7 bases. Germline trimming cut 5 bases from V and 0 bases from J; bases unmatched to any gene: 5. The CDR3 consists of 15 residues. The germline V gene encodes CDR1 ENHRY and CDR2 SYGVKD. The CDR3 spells CAISFTGVSTDTQYF. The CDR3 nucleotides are TGTGCCATCAGTTTTACAGGGGTTAGCACAGATACGCAGTATTTT.

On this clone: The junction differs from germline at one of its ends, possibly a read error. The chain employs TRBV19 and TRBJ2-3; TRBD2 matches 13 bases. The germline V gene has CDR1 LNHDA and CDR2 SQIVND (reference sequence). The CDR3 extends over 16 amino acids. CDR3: CASSRRTSGSKDTQYF. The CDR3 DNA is TGTGCCAGTAGTAGAAGGACTAGCGGGAGCAAAGATACGCAGTATTTT.

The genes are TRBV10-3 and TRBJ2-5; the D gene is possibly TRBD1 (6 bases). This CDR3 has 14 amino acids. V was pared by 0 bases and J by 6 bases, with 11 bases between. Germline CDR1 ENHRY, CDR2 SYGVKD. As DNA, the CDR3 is TGTGCCATCAGTGAGTCTCTGGGGGCTAAGACCCAGTACTTC. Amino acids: CAISESLGAKTQYF.

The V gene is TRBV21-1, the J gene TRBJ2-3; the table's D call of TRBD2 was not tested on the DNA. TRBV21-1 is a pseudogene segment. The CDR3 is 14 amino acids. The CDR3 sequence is CASSKSGFGNTQYF. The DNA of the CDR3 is TGTGCCAGCAGCAAATCCGGGTTCGGCAATACGCAGTATTTT.

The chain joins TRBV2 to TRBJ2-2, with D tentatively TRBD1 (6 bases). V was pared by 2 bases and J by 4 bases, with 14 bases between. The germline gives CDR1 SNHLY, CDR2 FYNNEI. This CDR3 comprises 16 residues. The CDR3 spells CASSEQRTGITGELFF. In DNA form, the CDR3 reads TGTGCCAGCAGTGAACAGCGTACAGGGATCACCGGGGAGCTGTTTTTT.

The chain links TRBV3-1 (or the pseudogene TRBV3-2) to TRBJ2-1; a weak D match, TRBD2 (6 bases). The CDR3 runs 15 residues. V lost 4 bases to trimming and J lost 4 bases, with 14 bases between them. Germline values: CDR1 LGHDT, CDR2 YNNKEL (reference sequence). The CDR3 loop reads CASSPSGGSYNEQFF. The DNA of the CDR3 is TGTGCCAGCAGCCCATCTGGGGGGAGTTACAATGAGCAGTTCTTC.

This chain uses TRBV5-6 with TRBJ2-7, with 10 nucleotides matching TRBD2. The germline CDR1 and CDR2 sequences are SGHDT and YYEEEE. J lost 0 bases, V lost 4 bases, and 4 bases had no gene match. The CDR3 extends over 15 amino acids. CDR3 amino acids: CASSPLAGGSYEQYF. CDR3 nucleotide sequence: TGTGCCAGCAGCCCCTTAGCGGGAGGCTCCTACGAGCAGTACTTC.

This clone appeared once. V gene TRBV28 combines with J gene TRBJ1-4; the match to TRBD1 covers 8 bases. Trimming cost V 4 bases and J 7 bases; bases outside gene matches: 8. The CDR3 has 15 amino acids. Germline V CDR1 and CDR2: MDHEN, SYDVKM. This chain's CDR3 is CASSWDGTGGEKLFF. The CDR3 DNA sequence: TGTGCCAGCAGTTGGGACGGGACAGGAGGTGAAAAACTGTTTTTT.

CDR3 residues: CASSQVGLAGNNEQFF. The CDR3 nucleotides are TGTGCCAGCAGCCAAGTGGGACTAGCGGGCAACAATGAGCAGTTCTTC. The V call is TRBV3-1 (or the pseudogene TRBV3-2), the J call TRBJ2-1, with 12 positions matching TRBD2. J lost 5 bases, V lost 1 base, and 3 bases had no gene match. There are 16 residues in the CDR3. Germline V gene sequence: CDR1 LGHDT, CDR2 YNNKEL (reference sequence).

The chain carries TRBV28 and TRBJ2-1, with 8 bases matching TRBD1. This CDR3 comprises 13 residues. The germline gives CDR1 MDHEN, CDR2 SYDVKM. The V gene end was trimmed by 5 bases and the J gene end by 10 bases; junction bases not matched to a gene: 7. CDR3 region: CASSDRGLSEQFF. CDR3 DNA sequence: TGTGCCAGCAGTGACAGGGGTTTATCCGAGCAGTTCTTC.

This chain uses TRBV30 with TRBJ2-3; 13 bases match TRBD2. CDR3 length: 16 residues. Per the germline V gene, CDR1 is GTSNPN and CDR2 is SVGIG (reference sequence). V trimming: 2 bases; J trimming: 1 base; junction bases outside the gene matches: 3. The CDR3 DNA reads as TGTGCCTGGAGTCCTGGACTAGCGGGGGGCACAGATACGCAGTATTTT. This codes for CAWSPGLAGGTDTQYF.

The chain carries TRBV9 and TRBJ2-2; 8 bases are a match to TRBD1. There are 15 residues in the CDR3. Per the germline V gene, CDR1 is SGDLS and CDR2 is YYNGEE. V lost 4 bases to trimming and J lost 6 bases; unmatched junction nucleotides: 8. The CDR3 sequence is CASSPNRGFSGELFF. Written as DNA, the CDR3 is TGTGCCAGCAGCCCGAACAGGGGGTTCTCCGGGGAGCTGTTTTTT.

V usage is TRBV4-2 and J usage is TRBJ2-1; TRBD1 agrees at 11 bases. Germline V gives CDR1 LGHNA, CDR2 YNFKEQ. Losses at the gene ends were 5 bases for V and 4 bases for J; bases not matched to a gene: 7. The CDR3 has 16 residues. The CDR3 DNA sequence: TGTGCCAGCAGCTCCGGGACAGGGGGGGGATACAATGAGCAGTTCTTC. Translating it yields CASSSGTGGGYNEQFF.

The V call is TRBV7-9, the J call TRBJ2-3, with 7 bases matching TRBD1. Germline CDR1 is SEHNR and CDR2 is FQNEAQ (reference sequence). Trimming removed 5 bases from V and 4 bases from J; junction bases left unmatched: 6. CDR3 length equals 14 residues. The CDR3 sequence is CASSLSQGADTQYF. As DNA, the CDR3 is TGTGCCAGCAGCCTTTCCCAGGGGGCAGATACGCAGTATTTT.

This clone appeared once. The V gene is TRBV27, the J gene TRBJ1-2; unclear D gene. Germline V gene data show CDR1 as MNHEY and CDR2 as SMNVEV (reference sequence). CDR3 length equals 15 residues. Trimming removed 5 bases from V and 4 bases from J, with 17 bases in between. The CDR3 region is CASSPRGGSGYGYTF. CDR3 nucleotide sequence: TGTGCCAGCAGTCCCCGAGGAGGGTCGGGCTATGGCTACACCTTC.

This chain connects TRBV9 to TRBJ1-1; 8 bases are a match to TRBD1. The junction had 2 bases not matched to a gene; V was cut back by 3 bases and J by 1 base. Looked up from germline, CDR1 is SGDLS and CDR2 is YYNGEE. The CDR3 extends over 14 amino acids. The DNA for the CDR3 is TGTGCCAGCAGCGCCGGACAGGGGAACACTGAAGCTTTCTTT. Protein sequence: CASSAGQGNTEAFF.

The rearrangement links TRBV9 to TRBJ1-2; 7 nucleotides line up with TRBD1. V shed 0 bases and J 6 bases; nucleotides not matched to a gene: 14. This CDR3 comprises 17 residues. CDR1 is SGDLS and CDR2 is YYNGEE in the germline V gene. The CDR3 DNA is TGTGCCAGCAGCGTAGGAACAGGGGACGGACCTATAGATGGCTACACCTTC. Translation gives CASSVGTGDGPIDGYTF.

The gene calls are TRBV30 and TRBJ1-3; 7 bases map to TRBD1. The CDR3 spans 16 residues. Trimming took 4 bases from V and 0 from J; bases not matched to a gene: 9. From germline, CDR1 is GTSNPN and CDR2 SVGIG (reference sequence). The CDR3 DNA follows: TGTGCCTGGACTCTGTCCAGGGGGACCTCTGGAAACACCATATATTTT. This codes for CAWTLSRGTSGNTIYF.

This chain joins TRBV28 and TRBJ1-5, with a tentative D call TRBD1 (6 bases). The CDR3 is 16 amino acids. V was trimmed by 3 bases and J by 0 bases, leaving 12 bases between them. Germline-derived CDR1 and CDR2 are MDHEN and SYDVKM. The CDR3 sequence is CASSFFQGISNQPQHF. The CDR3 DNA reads TGTGCCAGCAGTTTTTTCCAGGGGATTAGCAATCAGCCCCAGCATTTT. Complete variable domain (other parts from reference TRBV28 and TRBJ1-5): DVKVTQSSRYLVKRTGEKVFLECVQDMDHENMFWYRQDPGLGLRLIYFSYDVKMKEKGDIPEGYSVSREKKERFSLILESASTNQTSMYLCASSFFQGISNQPQHFGDGTRLSIL.